This TCR beta chain was recorded in a study of human T cells and chemical hapten exposure. Turning to the study itself: The study patch tested 0.01% DPC on the upper back and read results at 6 days.

There are many counts of this clonotype. Its antigen is unidentified. Overall study results and limits: Expanded TCRs formed significantly more large CDR3 similarity clusters than controls.

Individual cDNA molecules received unique molecular identifiers in the library. Each CDR3 protein is one row after TCRdb ran MiXCR on the RACE reads. The sample holds 85,000 to 120,000 distinct CDR3 sequences, roughly 12% seen once. Trimming shortened V by 3 bases and J by 5 bases, and 16 bases separated the two germline ends. Germline loops: CDR1 KGHSH, CDR2 LQKENI. This CDR3 region has 16 residues. Time point of the sample: pre-sensitization, week 0. Regarding treatment: therapeutic diphenylcyclopropenone sensitization with weekly scalp DPC. The donor pool consisted of alopecia patients aged 18 to 70 years, considered suitable for DPC.

This sequence joins TRBV18 and TRBJ2-2; D is uncertain. The TCR comes from a woman between 50 and 59 years old with alopecia areata. Some clones in this sample may be carry-over from other donors' samples. Sequenced material: whole blood, taken in connection with sensitization to the hapten diphenylcyclopropenone (DPC). The CDR3 sequence is CASSPGSRMGTGELFF. The DNA of the CDR3 is TGTGCCAGCTCACCGGGATCTAGGATGGGAACCGGGGAGCTGTTTTTT.